The 14 T cell receptor beta chains below come from one sample, sequenced in a study of molecular identifiers for immune sequencing clone quantification. TCRdb reanalysed the PCR reads using MiXCR and keeps one entry per CDR3 protein. This table holds under 600,000 distinct CDR3 sequences, about a fifth found once. Source material: naive CD8+ T cells from blood, with Jurkat cell RNA spiked in. Subset: FACS-sorted CD8+CD4-CCR7+CD45RA+ naive T cells. The origin of the receptors is a human donor in good health. Some libraries in this study had Jurkat cell RNA spiked in.

Of note for this clonotype: At one boundary the junction diverges from the germline segment, which might be a read error. The CDR3 nucleotides are TGTGCCAGCAGGGACGGACTCACAGTTACGCAGTATTTT. Its protein is CASRDGLTVTQYF. V and J are TRBV7-9 and TRBJ2-3; possibly TRBD2 for D (5 bases). Germline V gives CDR1 SEHNR, CDR2 FQNEAQ (reference sequence). The CDR3 is 13 amino acids.

Comments on this clonotype: Given the absence of the conserved phenylalanine or tryptophan at the CDR3 end, a read error is likely. The chain is built from TRBV20-1 and TRBJ2-7, with 8 bases fitting TRBD1. CDR1 is DFQATT and CDR2 is SNEGSKA in the germline V gene (reference sequence). V trimming: 5 bases; J trimming: 1 base; junction bases outside the gene matches: 7. The CDR3 has 14 residues. CDR3 sequence: CSAANDRGSYEQYL. CDR3 sequence (DNA): TGCAGTGCTGCAAATGACAGGGGTTCCTACGAGCAGTACCTC.

The chain links TRBV7-8 to TRBJ2-5; possibly TRBD2 for D (5 bases). Deletions cut 7 bases from V and 3 bases from J, with 15 bases between. Germline-derived CDR1 and CDR2 are SGHVS and FQNEAQ. There are 14 residues in the CDR3. In DNA, the CDR3 is TGTGCCAGCATGGCGGGTTGGACGGAAGAGACCCAGTACTTC. Translating it yields CASMAGWTEETQYF.

As regards this clonotype: This clone may be a read error of a much larger clone one base away. Since no conserved phenylalanine or tryptophan closes the CDR3, a read error is the likely cause. The chain couples TRBV20-1 to TRBJ1-5, with TRBD1 identical over 7 bases. Germline V gives CDR1 DFQATT, CDR2 SNEGSKA (reference sequence). This CDR3 is built from 15 residues. With V trimmed by 4 bases and J by 3 bases, 9 bases remained unmatched. CDR3 bases: TGCAGTGCTACCCCCATAGGGGGCTTCAATCAGCCCCAGCATCTT. Its protein is CSATPIGGFNQPQHL.

V gene TRBV4-3 combines with J gene TRBJ1-2; D remains ambiguous. The germline CDR1 and CDR2 sequences are LGHNA and YSLEER. V gave up 4 bases and J gave up 6 bases, with 18 bases separating them. This CDR3 has 15 residues. The CDR3, as DNA: TGCGCCAGCAGCCCGCACCTTCTGGACGAAGATGGCTACACCTTC. Amino acids: CASSPHLLDEDGYTF.

This clonotype showed up many times. The CDR3 region has the DNA TGTGCCAGTAGTATGGACAGGAAACCTAACACTGAAGCTTTCTTT. Translating gives CASSMDRKPNTEAFF. This chain uses TRBV19 with TRBJ1-1; 7 nucleotides agree with TRBD1. In germline, CDR1 is LNHDA, CDR2 SQIVND (reference sequence). V was pared by 3 bases and J by 2 bases, with 6 bases of the junction left unmatched. This CDR3 region has 15 residues.

The chain joins TRBV10-3 to TRBJ1-1; a possible D gene is TRBD1 (5 bases). V shed 2 bases and J shed 5 bases, with 18 bases lying between them. This CDR3 is 16 amino acids long. Germline V CDR1 and CDR2: ENHRY, SYGVKD. The CDR3 nucleotides are TGTGCCATCAGTGAGGAAAGGGTCCAGGGTAAAACTGAAGCTTTCTTT. Translation gives CAISEERVQGKTEAFF.

The rearrangement uses TRBV19 and TRBJ2-1; 8 bases map to TRBD2. This CDR3 is 15 amino acids long. The germline V gene has CDR1 LNHDA and CDR2 SQIVND (reference sequence). With 4 bases clipped from V and 2 bases from J, the junction kept 4 bases outside the gene matches. CDR3 region: CASSTTGGAYNEQFF. The CDR3, as DNA: TGTGCCAGTAGTACAACGGGGGGGGCCTACAATGAGCAGTTCTTC. The complete variable domain, with remaining parts taken from reference TRBV19 and TRBJ2-1, reads DGGITQSPKYLFRKEGQNVTLSCEQNLNHDAMYWYRQDPGQGLRLIYYSQIVNDFQKGDIAEGYSVSREKKESFPLTVTSAQKNPTAFYLCASSTTGGAYNEQFFGPGTRLTVL.

This clonotype was recorded many times. The chain joins TRBV6-2 or TRBV6-3 to TRBJ2-1, with D tentatively TRBD1 (5 bases). V shed 6 bases and J shed 4 bases, with 19 bases lying between them. The CDR3 has 16 amino acids. The germline V gene has CDR1 MNHEY and CDR2 SVGEGT. The CDR3 sequence is CASRTTRARVYNEQFF. The CDR3 DNA is TGTGCCAGCAGGACCACCCGGGCCAGGGTATACAATGAGCAGTTCTTC.

This clonotype was detected many times. The CDR3 spells CASSPGSAGSAEAFF. The CDR3 nucleotides read TGTGCCAGCAGCCCCGGATCCGCGGGTTCTGCTGAAGCTTTCTTT. V and J are TRBV7-6 and TRBJ1-1; D is uncertain. V shed 5 bases and J shed 6 bases, with 19 bases lying between them. Per the germline V gene, CDR1 is SGHVS and CDR2 is FNYEAQ. The CDR3 totals 15 residues. The full variable domain, with the rest looked up from reference TRBV7-6 and TRBJ1-1, is GAGVSQSPRYKVTKRGQDVALRCDPISGHVSLYWYRQALGQGPEFLTYFNYEAQQDKSGLPNDRFSAERPEGSISTLTIQRTEQRDSAMYRCASSPGSAGSAEAFFGQGTRLTVV.

This clonotype was seen a handful of times. This sequence joins TRBV27 and TRBJ2-1; either TRBD1 or TRBD2 may fit D (5 bases each). This CDR3 is built from 10 residues. Per the germline V gene, CDR1 is MNHEY and CDR2 is SMNVEV (reference sequence). V was clipped by 6 bases and J by 13 bases, with 10 bases between them. Here the CDR3 reads CASRGRGQFF. The CDR3 nucleotides are TGTGCCAGCAGGGGACGAGGTCAGTTCTTC.

Points on this clonotype: A read error may be the cause here, since a much bigger clone is one base away. The chain combines TRBV7-2 with TRBJ1-1; 11 positions agree with TRBD1. Germline V gene sequence: CDR1 SGHTA, CDR2 FQGNSA. CDR3 length: 16 residues. The CDR3 bases are TGTGCCAGCAGCACACGGACAGGGGGCGCGGGGACTGAAGCTTCCTTT. Protein sequence: CASSTRTGGAGTEASF.

This chain links TRBV12-3 or TRBV12-4 with TRBJ1-5; D is perhaps TRBD1 (5 bases). This CDR3 region has 18 residues. Trimming left V 4 bases short and J 1 base short, with 20 bases between. The CDR3 reads CASSSTFSTTASNQPQHF. In nucleotides, the CDR3 is TGTGCCAGCAGTTCCACATTCTCCACGACAGCAAGCAATCAGCCCCAGCATTTT.

The gene calls are TRBV4-1 and TRBJ2-7; D tentatively reads TRBD1 or TRBD2 (6 bases each). The CDR3 spans 14 residues. Germline-derived CDR1 and CDR2 are MGHRA and YSYEKL. V was cut by 1 base and J by 6 bases, with 13 bases left in between. The CDR3 coding sequence is TGCGCCAGCAGCCAAGTCGGAGGGGGAGGCGAGCAGTACTTC. This codes for CASSQVGGGGEQYF.